This TCR beta chain is from a study of response to subunit inactivated influenza vaccine. TCRdb reanalysed the RT-PCR reads using MiXCR and keeps one entry per CDR3 protein. The sample records around 580,000 distinct CDR3 sequences, 12% to 15% being singletons. Comments on this clonotype: The target antigen is unknown.

The ends were cut back, 1 base at V and 2 bases at J, with 9 bases in the middle. CDR1 and CDR2 from the germline V gene are KGHSH and LQKENI. The CDR3 covers 14 residues. Study-level findings and limits: A suggestion made by the authors is that each seasonal influenza vaccination recruits few new T cells.

The sample consisted of PBMCs from blood, taken 11 to 12 days after vaccination. The J gene is TRBJ2-7, the V gene TRBV18; D not resolved. This receptor was identified in a man aged 50-59 years who received an inactivated influenza vaccine. CDR3: CASSPRASPYEQYF. CDR3 sequence (DNA): TGTGCCAGCTCACCACGGGCGTCCCCCTACGAGCAGTACTTC.